The clone carrying this T cell receptor beta chain qualifies as medium-sized. Its antigen is still unknown. These data originate in a study of CD8 T cells in ankylosing spondylitis. Notes on the study in general: In the blood and synovial fluid of reactive arthritis, some motif variants had been previously reported.

Each CDR3 protein is one row after TCRdb ran MiXCR on the 5' RACE reads. Of more than 10,000 distinct CDR3 sequences listed, approximately 3% are singletons. This sequence was found in a male donor with ankylosing spondylitis or in good health (not recorded which). Source material: blood, either unsorted or a sorted T cell fraction (not recorded which).

The CDR3 DNA reads TGTGCCAGCAGCGCCCAGGGGGCGCAGGGGTATGGCTACACCTTC. The encoded protein is CASSAQGAQGYGYTF. The V gene is TRBV9, the J gene TRBJ1-2; TRBD1 aligns across 8 bases. The CDR3 covers 15 residues. CDR1 is SGDLS, CDR2 YYNGEE, per germline. Germline trimming cut 3 bases from V and 5 bases from J; bases unmatched to any gene: 9.